Each of the 5 T cell receptor beta chains below was sequenced from the same sample in a study of CD8+ T cells in alopecia areata. cDNA serving as the sequencing template came from extracted, reverse transcribed RNA. Assay used: immunoSEQ multiplex PCR; TCRdb lists only in-frame clones, some missing. Found here are about 110,000 clones, under 60% of them singletons; the top ten hold around a quarter. Material for sequencing was NKG2D-low CD8+ T cells sorted from blood. Receptors originate from a human donor with alopecia areata.

The J gene is TRBJ2-1, the V gene TRBV28; 7 nucleotides align to TRBD2. CDR3 size: 14 residues. V lost 3 bases, J lost 7 bases, and 6 bases stayed unmatched. CDR1 and CDR2 from the germline V gene are MDHEN and SYDVKM. The CDR3 region is CASSFAGVLNEQFF. The CDR3 nucleotides read TGTGCCAGCAGTTTCGCGGGAGTTTTAAATGAGCAGTTCTTC.

The CDR3 DNA follows: TGTGCCAGCGCCTCGAATCCGGGAGACTATGGCTACACCTTC. Translating gives CASASNPGDYGYTF. The chain has TRBV7-8 and TRBJ1-2; D gene uncertain. The CDR3 has 14 amino acids. The germline V gene encodes CDR1 SGHVS and CDR2 FQNEAQ. V dropped 8 bases and J dropped 3 bases, with 16 bases sitting between them. Full variable domain (outside the CDR3, taken from reference TRBV7-8 and TRBJ1-2): GAGVSQSPRYKVAKRGQDVALRCDPISGHVSLFWYQQALGQGPEFLTYFQNEAQLDKSGLPSDRFFAERPEGSVSTLKIQRTQQEDSAVYLCASASNPGDYGYTFGSGTRLTVV.

The chain carries TRBV29-1 and TRBJ2-3, with 8 bases matching TRBD1. The CDR3 has 14 residues. Trimming cost V 6 bases and J 4 bases; bases outside gene matches: 9. CDR1 SQVTM and CDR2 ANQGSEA come from the germline V gene. In DNA form, the CDR3 reads TGCAGCGTGAACCCAGGGGGCATTGCAGATACGCAGTATTTT. Translating it yields CSVNPGGIADTQYF.

V and J are TRBV7-9 and TRBJ1-2; D is perhaps TRBD1 (6 bases). Trimming pared 9 bases from V and 4 bases from J, leaving 18 bases between. This CDR3 contains 14 residues. In germline, CDR1 is SEHNR, CDR2 FQNEAQ (reference sequence). The CDR3 DNA reads TGTGCCAGTCGACAGGAGACTACCTCCTATGGCTACACCTTC. Amino acid sequence: CASRQETTSYGYTF.

This clone was recorded a few times. V is TRBV29-1 and J is TRBJ2-5; D is unresolved. Trimming took 4 bases from V and 4 from J, leaving 1 base between them. This CDR3 is built from 9 residues. Germline V lookup: CDR1 SQVTM, CDR2 ANQGSEA. The CDR3 DNA follows: TGCAGCGTTGGAGAGACCCAGTACTTC. It is translated as CSVGETQYF.